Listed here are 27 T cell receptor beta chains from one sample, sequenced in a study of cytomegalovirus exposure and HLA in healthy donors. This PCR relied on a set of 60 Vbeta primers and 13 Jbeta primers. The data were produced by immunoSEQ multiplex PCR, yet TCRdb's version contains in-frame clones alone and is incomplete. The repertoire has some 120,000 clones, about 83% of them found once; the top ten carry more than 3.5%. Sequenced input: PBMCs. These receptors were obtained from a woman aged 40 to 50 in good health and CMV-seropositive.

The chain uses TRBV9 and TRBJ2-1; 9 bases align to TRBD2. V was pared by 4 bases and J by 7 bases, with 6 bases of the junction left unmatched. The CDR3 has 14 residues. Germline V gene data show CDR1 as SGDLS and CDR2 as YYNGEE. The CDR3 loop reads CASSNSGSLNEQFF. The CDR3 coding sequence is TGTGCCAGCAGCAATAGCGGGAGCTTGAATGAGCAGTTCTTC.

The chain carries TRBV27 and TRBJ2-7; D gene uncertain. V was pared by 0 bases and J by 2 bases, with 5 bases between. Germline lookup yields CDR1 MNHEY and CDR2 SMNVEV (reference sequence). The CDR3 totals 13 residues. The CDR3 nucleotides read TGTGCCAGCAGTTTATCTCCGGCCTACGAGCAGTACTTC. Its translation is CASSLSPAYEQYF.

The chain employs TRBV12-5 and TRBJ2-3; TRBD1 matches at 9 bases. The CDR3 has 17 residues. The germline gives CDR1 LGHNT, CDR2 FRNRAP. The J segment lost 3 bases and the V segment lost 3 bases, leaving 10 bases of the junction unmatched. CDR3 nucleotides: TGTGCTAGTGGTTTAGGCGCATCGACAGGGGGAACAGATACGCAGTATTTT. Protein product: CASGLGASTGGTDTQYF.

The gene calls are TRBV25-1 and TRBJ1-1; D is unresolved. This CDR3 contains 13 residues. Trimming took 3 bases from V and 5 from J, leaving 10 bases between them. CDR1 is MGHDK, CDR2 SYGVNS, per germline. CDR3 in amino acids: CASSEYTWTEAFF. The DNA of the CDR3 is TGTGCCAGCAGTGAGTACACCTGGACTGAAGCTTTCTTT.

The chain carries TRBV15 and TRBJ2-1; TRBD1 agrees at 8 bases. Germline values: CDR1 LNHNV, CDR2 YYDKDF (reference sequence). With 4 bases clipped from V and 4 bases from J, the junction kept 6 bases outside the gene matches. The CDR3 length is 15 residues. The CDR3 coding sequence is TGTGCCACCAGCACTGGACAGGGTGCGTACAATGAGCAGTTCTTC. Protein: CATSTGQGAYNEQFF.

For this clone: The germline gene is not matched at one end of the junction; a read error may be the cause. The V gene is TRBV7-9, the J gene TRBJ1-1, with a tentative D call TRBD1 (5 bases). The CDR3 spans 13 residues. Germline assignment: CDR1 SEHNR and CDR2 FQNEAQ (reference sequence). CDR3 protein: CSSSFARVAEAFF. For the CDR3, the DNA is TGTTCCAGCAGCTTTGCCAGGGTGGCTGAAGCTTTCTTT.

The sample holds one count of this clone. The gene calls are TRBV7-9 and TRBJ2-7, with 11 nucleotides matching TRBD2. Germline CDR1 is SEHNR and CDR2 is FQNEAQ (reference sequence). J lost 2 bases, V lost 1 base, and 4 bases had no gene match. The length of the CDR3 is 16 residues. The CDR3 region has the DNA TGTGCCAGCAGCTTAGGTGGGACTAGCGGTGCCTACGAGCAGTACTTC. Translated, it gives CASSLGGTSGAYEQYF.

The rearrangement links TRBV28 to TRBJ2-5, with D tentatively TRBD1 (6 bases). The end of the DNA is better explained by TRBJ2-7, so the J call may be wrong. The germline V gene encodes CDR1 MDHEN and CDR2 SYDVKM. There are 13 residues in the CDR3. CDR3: CASSSSQGNEQYF. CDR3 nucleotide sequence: TGTGCCAGCAGTTCCTCACAGGGAAACGAGCAGTACTTC.

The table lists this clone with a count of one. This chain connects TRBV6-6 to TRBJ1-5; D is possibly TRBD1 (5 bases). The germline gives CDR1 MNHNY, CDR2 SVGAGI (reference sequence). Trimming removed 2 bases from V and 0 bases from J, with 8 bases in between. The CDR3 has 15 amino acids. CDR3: CASSYRGSSNQPQHF. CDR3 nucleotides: TGTGCCAGCAGTTACAGGGGTTCTAGCAATCAGCCCCAGCATTTT.

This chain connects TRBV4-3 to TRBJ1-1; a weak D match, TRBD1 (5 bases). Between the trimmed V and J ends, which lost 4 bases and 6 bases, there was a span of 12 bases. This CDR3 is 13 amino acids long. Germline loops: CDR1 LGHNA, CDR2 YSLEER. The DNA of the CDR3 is TGCGCCAGCAGCCTGCGCGGGGGTTCTGAAGCTTTCTTT. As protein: CASSLRGGSEAFF.

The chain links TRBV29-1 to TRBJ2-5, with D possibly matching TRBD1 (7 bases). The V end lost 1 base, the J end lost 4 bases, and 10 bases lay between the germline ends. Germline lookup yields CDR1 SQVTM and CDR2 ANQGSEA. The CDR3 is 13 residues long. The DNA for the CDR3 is TGCAGCGTTGAAGGGCAGGGGGGAGAGACCCAGTACTTC. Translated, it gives CSVEGQGGETQYF.

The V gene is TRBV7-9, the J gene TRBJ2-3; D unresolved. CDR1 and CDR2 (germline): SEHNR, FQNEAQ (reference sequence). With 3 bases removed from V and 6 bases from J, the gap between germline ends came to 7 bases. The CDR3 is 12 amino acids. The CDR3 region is CASSFAADTQYF. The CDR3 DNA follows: TGTGCCAGCAGCTTCGCCGCGGATACGCAGTATTTT.

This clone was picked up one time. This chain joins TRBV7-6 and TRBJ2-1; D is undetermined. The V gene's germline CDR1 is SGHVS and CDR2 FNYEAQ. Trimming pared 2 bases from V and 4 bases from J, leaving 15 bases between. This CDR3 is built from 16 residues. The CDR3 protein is CASSLYSSRGYNEQFF. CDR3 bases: TGTGCCAGCAGCTTATACTCTAGTCGAGGTTACAATGAGCAGTTCTTC.

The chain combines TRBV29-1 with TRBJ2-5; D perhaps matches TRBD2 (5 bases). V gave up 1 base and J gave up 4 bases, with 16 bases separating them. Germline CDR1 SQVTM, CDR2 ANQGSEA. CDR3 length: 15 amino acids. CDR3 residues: CSVEGHRGYGETQYF. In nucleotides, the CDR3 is TGCAGCGTTGAAGGCCATCGAGGGTACGGAGAGACCCAGTACTTC.

CDR3 bases: TGTGCCAGCAGCAGAGGCGTTTCACCCCTCCACTTT. Translation gives CASSRGVSPLHF. The V call is TRBV28, the J call TRBJ1-6; no definite D call. The CDR3 covers 12 residues. The V gene lost 6 bases and the J gene lost 9 bases, with 9 bases spanning the gap. CDR1 is MDHEN, CDR2 SYDVKM, per germline.

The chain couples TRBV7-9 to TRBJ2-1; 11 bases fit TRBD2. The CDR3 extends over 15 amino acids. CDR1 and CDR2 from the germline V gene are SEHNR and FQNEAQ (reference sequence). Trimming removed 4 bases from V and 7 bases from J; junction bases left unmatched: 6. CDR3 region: CASSSTGTSGNEQFF. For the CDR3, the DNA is TGTGCCAGCAGCTCAACCGGGACTAGCGGAAATGAGCAGTTCTTC.

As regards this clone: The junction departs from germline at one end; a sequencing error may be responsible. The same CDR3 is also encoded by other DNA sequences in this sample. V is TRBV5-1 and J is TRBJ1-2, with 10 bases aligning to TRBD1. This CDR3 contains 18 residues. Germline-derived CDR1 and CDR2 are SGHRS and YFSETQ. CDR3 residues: CASSSLPAGQGSNYGYTF. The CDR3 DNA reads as TGCGCCAGCAGCTCGTTACCAGCGGGACAGGGGAGTAACTACGGCTACACCTTC.

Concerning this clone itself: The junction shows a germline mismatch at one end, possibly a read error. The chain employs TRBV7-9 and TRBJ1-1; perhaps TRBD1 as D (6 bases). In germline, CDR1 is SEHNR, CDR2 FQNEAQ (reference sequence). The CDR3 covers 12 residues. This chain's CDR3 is CSSSLAVPGDRF. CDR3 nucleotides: TGTTCCAGCAGCTTAGCGGTACCAGGGGACCGGTTT.

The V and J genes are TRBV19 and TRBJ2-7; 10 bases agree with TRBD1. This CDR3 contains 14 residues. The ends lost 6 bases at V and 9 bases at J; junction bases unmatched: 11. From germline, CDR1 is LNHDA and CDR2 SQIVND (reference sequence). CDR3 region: CASSQTGGQRSQYF. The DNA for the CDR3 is TGTGCCAGTAGCCAGACAGGGGGCCAGAGGTCGCAGTACTTC.

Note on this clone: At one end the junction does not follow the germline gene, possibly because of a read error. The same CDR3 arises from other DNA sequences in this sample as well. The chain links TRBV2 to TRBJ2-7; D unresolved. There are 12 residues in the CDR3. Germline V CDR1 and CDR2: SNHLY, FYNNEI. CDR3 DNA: TGCGCCAGCAGCTATGGCTCCTACGAGCAGTACTTC. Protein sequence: CASSYGSYEQYF. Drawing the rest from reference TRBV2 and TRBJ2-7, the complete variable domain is EPEVTQTPSHQVTQMGQEVILRCVPISNHLYFYWYRQILGQKVEFLVSFYNNEISEKSEIFDDQFSVERPDGSNFTLKIRSTKLEDSAMYFCASSYGSYEQYFGPGTRLTVT.

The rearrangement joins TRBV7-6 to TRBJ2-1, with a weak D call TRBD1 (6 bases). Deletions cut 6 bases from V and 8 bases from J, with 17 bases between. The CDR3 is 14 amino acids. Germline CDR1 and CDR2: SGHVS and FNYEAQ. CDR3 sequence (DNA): TGTGCCAGCAGTCCTCAGGGGCAGAGCGATGAGCAGTTCTTC. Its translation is CASSPQGQSDEQFF. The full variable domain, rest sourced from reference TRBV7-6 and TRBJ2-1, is GAGVSQSPRYKVTKRGQDVALRCDPISGHVSLYWYRQALGQGPEFLTYFNYEAQQDKSGLPNDRFSAERPEGSISTLTIQRTEQRDSAMYRCASSPQGQSDEQFFGPGTRLTVL.

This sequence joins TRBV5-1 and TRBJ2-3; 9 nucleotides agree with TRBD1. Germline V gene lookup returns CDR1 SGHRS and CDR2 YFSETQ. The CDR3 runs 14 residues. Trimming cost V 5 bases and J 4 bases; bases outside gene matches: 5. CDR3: CASSSGTGSDTQYF. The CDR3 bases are TGCGCCAGCAGTTCCGGGACAGGGTCAGATACGCAGTATTTT.

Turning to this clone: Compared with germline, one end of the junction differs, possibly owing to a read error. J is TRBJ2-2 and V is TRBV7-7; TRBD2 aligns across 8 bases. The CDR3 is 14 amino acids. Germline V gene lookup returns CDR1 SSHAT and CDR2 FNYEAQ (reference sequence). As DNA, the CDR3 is TGTGCTAGCAGCCGCTCGGGGGGGACCGGGGAGCTGTTTTTT. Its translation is CASSRSGGTGELFF. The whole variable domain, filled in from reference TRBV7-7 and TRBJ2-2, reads GAGVSQSPRYKVTKRGQDVTLRCDPISSHATLYWYQQALGQGPEFLTYFNYEAQPDKSGLPSDRFSAERPEGSISTLTIQRTEQRDSAMYRCASSRSGGTGELFFGEGSRLTVL.

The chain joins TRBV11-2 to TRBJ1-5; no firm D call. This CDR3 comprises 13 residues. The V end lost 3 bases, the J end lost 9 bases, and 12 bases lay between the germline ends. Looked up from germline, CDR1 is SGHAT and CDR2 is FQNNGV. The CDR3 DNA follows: TGTGCCAGCAGCTTTGAGGGAGGTACGCCCCAGCATTTT. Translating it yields CASSFEGGTPQHF.

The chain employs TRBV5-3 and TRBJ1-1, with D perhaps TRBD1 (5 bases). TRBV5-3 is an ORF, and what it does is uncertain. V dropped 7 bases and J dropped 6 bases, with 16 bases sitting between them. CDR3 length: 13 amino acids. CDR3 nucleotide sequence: TGTGCCAGAGGCGACAGTCGGTCTCCTGAAGCTTTCTTT. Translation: CARGDSRSPEAFF.

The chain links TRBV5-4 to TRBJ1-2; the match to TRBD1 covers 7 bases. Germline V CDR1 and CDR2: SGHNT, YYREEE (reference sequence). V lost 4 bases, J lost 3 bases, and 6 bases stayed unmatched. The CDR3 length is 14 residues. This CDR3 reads CASSVTQGDYGYTF. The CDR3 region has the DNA TGTGCCAGCAGCGTAACCCAGGGGGACTATGGCTACACCTTC.

The CDR3 nucleotides are TGTGCCAGCAGCCTTCGGGTGGTTAGCACCGGGGAGCTGTTTTTT. Its translation is CASSLRVVSTGELFF. This chain joins TRBV13 and TRBJ2-2; D not resolved. CDR1 and CDR2 (germline): PRHDT, FYEKMQ (reference sequence). Trimming stripped 5 bases from V and 4 bases from J, with 14 bases between. The CDR3 consists of 15 residues.